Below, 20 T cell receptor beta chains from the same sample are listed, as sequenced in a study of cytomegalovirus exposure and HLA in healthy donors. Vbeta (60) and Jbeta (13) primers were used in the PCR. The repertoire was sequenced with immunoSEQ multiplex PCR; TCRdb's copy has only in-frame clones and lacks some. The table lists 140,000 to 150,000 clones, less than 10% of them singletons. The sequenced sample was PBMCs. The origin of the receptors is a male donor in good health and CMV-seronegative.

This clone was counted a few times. In DNA, the CDR3 is TGCAGCGTCGACTCCGACATGGGGGGCGAGCAGTACTTC. It encodes CSVDSDMGGEQYF. The rearrangement joins TRBV29-1 to TRBJ2-7, with D perhaps TRBD2 (6 bases). Trimming took 6 bases from V and 6 from J, leaving 18 bases between them. Germline V gene sequence: CDR1 SQVTM, CDR2 ANQGSEA. The CDR3 contains 13 residues.

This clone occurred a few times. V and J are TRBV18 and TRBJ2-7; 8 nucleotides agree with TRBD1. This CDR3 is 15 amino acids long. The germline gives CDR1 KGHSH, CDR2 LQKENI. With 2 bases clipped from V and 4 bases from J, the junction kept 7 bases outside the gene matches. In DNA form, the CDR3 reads TGTGCCAGCTCACCAACGGGACAGGCGGTATACGAGCAGTACTTC. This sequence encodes CASSPTGQAVYEQYF.

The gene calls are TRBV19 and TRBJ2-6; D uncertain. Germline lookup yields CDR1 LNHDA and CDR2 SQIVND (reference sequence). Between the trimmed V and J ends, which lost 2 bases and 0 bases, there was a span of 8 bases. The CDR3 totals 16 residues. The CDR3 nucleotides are TGTGCCAGTAGTATAATTGAGAGCTCTGGGGCCAACGTCCTGACTTTC. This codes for CASSIIESSGANVLTF.

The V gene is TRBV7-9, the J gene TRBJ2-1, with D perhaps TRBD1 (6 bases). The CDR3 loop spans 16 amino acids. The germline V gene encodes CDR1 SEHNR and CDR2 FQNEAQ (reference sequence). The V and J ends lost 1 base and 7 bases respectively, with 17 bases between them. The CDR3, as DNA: TGTGCCAGCAGCTTAGGCTATCGGGGCAGGGGAAATGAGCAGTTCTTC. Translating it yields CASSLGYRGRGNEQFF.

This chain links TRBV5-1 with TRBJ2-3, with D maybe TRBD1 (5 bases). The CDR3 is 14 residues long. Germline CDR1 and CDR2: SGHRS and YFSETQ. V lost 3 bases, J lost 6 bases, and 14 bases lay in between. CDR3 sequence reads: CASSSDNFKDTQYF. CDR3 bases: TGCGCCAGCAGCTCGGACAATTTTAAGGATACGCAGTATTTT.

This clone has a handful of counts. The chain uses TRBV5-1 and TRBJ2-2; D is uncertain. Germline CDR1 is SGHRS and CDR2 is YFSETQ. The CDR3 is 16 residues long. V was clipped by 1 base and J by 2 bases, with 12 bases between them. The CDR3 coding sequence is TGCGCCAGCAGCTTGTCGCGTGTCGCAAACACCGGGGAGCTGTTTTTT. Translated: CASSLSRVANTGELFF. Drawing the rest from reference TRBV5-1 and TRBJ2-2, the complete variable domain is KAGVTQTPRYLIKTRGQQVTLSCSPISGHRSVSWYQQTPGQGLQFLFEYFSETQRNKGNFPGRFSGRQFSNSRSEMNVSTLELGDSALYLCASSLSRVANTGELFFGEGSRLTVL.

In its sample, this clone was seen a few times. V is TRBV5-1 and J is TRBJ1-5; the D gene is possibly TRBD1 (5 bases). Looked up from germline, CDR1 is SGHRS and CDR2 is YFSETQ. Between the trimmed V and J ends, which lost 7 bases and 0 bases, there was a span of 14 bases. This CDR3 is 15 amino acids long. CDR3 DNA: TGCGCCAGCGCTCTTGAAGACAGTAGCAATCAGCCCCAGCATTTT. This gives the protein CASALEDSSNQPQHF.

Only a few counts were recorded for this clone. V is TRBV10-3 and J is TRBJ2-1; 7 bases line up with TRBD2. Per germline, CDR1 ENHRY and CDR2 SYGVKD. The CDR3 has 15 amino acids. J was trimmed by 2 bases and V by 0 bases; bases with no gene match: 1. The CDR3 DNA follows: TGTGCCATCAGTGAGTCCCTAGCGGCCTACAATGAGCAGTTCTTC. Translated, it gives CAISESLAAYNEQFF.

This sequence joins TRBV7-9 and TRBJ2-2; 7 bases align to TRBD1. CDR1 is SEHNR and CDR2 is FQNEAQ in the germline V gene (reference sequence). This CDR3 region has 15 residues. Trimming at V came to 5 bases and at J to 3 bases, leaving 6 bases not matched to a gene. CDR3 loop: CASSLLGGDTGELFF. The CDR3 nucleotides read TGTGCCAGCAGCCTCTTAGGGGGCGACACCGGGGAGCTGTTTTTT.

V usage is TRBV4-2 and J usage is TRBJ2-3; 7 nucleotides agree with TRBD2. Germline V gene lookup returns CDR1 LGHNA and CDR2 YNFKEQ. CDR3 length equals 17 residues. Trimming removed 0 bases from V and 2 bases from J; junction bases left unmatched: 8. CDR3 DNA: TGTGCCAGCAGCCAAGACGTTATCCTAGCGGCCACAGATACGCAGTATTTT. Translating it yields CASSQDVILAATDTQYF.

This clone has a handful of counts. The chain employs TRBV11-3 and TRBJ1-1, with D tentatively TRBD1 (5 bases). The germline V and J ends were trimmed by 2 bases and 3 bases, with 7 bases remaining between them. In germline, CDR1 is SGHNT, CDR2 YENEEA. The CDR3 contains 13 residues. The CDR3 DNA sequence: TGTGCCAGCAGCTTATCGACAGACACTGAAGCTTTCTTT. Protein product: CASSLSTDTEAFF.

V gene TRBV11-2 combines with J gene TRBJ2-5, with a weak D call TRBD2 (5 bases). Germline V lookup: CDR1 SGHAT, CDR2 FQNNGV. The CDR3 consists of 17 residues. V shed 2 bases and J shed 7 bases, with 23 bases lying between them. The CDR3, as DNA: TGTGCCAGCAGCTTACGGCGGGTCGATGAAGAAGTTTTGACCCAGTACTTC. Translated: CASSLRRVDEEVLTQYF.

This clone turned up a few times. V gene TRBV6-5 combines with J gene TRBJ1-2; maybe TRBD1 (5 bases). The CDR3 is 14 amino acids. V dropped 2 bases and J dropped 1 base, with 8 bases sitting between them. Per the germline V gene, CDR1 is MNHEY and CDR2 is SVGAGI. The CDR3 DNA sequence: TGTGCCAGCAGTTACCGGGGGAGTAACTATGGCTACACCTTC. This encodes CASSYRGSNYGYTF.

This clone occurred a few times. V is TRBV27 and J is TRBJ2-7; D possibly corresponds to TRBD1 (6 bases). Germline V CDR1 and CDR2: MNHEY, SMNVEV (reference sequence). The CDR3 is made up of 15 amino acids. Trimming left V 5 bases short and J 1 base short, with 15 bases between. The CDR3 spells CASSPRHQGSYEQYF. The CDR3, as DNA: TGTGCCAGCAGTCCCCGACACCAGGGGTCCTACGAGCAGTACTTC.

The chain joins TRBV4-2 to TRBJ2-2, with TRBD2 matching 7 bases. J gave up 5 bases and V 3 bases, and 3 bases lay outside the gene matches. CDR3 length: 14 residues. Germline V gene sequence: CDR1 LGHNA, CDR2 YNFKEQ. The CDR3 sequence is CASSQTRGTGELFF. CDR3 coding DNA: TGTGCCAGCAGCCAGACGCGGGGGACCGGGGAGCTGTTTTTT.

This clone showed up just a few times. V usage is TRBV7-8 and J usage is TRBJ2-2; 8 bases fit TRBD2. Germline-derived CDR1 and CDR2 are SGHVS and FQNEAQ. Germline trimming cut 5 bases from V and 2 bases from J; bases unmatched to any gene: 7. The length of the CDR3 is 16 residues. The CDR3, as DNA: TGTGCCAGCAGCCCCCCTAGCGGGTATAACACCGGGGAGCTGTTTTTT. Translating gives CASSPPSGYNTGELFF.

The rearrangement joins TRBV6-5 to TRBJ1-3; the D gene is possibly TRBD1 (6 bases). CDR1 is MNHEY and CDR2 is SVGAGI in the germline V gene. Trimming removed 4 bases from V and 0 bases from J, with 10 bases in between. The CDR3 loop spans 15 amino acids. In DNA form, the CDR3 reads TGTGCCAGCAGTTCAACAGGGCACTCTGGAAACACCATATATTTT. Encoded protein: CASSSTGHSGNTIYF.

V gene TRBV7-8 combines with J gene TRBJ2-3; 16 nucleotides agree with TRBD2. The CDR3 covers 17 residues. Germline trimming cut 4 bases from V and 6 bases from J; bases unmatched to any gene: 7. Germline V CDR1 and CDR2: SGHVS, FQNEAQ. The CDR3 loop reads CASSSGLAGGLMDTQYF. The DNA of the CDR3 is TGTGCCAGCAGCTCGGGACTAGCGGGGGGGCTTATGGATACGCAGTATTTT.

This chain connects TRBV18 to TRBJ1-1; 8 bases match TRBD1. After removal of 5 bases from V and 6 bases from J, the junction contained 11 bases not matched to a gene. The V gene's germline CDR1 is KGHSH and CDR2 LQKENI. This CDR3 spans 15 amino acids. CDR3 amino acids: CASSSGTGGGAEAFF. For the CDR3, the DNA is TGTGCCAGCTCATCTGGGACAGGCGGGGGGGCTGAAGCTTTCTTT.

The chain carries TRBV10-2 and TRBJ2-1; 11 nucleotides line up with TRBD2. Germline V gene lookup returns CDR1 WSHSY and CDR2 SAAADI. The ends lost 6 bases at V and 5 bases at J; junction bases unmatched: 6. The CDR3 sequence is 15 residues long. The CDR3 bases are TGCGCCAGCAGGAAGACTAGCGGGGATCACAATGAGCAGTTCTTC. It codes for CASRKTSGDHNEQFF.